Listed here are 22 T cell receptor beta chains from one sample, sequenced in a study of T-cell reconstitution after alpha-beta-depleted transplantation in children. Molecular barcoding with unique molecular identifiers was used for the TCRbeta library. Using its own MiXCR run on the PCR reads, TCRdb lists one record per CDR3 protein. The data show roughly 220,000 distinct CDR3 sequences, with approximately 9.8% seen just once and less than 6% held by the top ten. Sequenced material: PBMCs from the stem cell graft donor, taken from the stem cell graft. The receptors were gathered from a human donor who donated a stem cell graft to a child with SCID.

The sample holds a few counts of this clonotype. The V call is TRBV11-2, the J call TRBJ2-1, with D possibly matching TRBD2 (5 bases). This CDR3 spans 17 amino acids. The V end was cut by 4 bases, the J end by 4 bases, with 20 bases between. Germline assignment: CDR1 SGHAT and CDR2 FQNNGV. This CDR3 is CASSSFLGVDPYNEQFF. The DNA for the CDR3 is TGTGCCAGCAGCTCATTCCTCGGGGTTGACCCTTACAATGAGCAGTTCTTC.

This clonotype came up a few times. The rearrangement joins TRBV4-2 to TRBJ2-2; the match to TRBD1 covers 8 bases. CDR1 is LGHNA, CDR2 YNFKEQ, per germline. CDR3 length: 18 residues. With 1 base clipped from V and 5 bases from J, the junction kept 12 bases outside the gene matches. CDR3 protein: CASSQVYRQGARTGELFF. CDR3 in DNA: TGTGCCAGCAGCCAAGTTTATAGGCAGGGGGCGAGAACCGGGGAGCTGTTTTTT.

This clonotype was counted ten times or more. The V and J genes are TRBV15 and TRBJ2-3, with TRBD1 as a possible D gene (5 bases). V lost 3 bases and J lost 3, with 19 bases in between. The CDR3 consists of 17 residues. Germline V gene lookup returns CDR1 LNHNV and CDR2 YYDKDF (reference sequence). The CDR3 spells CATSSDRGLKGTDTQYF. The CDR3 nucleotides are TGTGCCACCAGCAGCGATAGGGGCCTCAAGGGGACAGATACGCAGTATTTT.

The table lists this clonotype with many counts. This chain links TRBV5-1 with TRBJ1-5, with D hard to call. Germline values: CDR1 SGHRS, CDR2 YFSETQ. V was pared by 4 bases and J by 4 bases, with 15 bases between. The CDR3 length is 15 residues. Written as DNA, the CDR3 is TGCGCCAGCAGCACATCTGGCCCGGGGAATCAGCCCCAGCATTTT. It codes for CASSTSGPGNQPQHF.

This clonotype was observed at least ten times. The rearrangement joins TRBV5-1 to TRBJ2-5; a weak D match, TRBD1 (6 bases). This CDR3 has 14 residues. In germline, CDR1 is SGHRS, CDR2 YFSETQ. The V end lost 0 bases, the J end lost 3 bases, and 9 bases lay between the germline ends. The CDR3 sequence is CASSLADSEETQYF. The DNA of the CDR3 is TGCGCCAGCAGCTTGGCGGACAGTGAAGAGACCCAGTACTTC. The variable domain in full, with the rest retrieved from reference TRBV5-1 and TRBJ2-5, is KAGVTQTPRYLIKTRGQQVTLSCSPISGHRSVSWYQQTPGQGLQFLFEYFSETQRNKGNFPGRFSGRQFSNSRSEMNVSTLELGDSALYLCASSLADSEETQYFGPGTRLLVL.

This clonotype was detected only a few times. The CDR3, as DNA: TGTGCCAGCAGCTACCTCGGACAGGTTAATGAAAAACTGTTTTTT. Protein sequence: CASSYLGQVNEKLFF. This chain links TRBV7-2 with TRBJ1-4, with 7 bases aligning to TRBD1. This CDR3 spans 15 amino acids. Germline values: CDR1 SGHTA, CDR2 FQGNSA. J lost 4 bases, V lost 4 bases, and 6 bases had no gene match.

Many counts were recorded for this clonotype. The gene calls are TRBV7-9 and TRBJ2-3, with a weak D call TRBD1 (6 bases). The length of the CDR3 is 15 residues. Trimming cost V 6 bases and J 1 base, with 14 bases left between them. CDR1 and CDR2 from the germline V gene are SEHNR and FQNEAQ (reference sequence). In nucleotides, the CDR3 is TGTGCCAGCAGGCCCCGGGACACGGGCACAGATACGCAGTATTTT. Its protein is CASRPRDTGTDTQYF. Drawing the rest from reference TRBV7-9 and TRBJ2-3, the complete variable domain is DTGVSQNPRHKITKRGQNVTFRCDPISEHNRLYWYRQTLGQGPEFLTYFQNEAQLEKSRLLSDRFSAERPKGSFSTLEIQRTEQGDSAMYLCASRPRDTGTDTQYFGPGTRLTVL.

This clonotype was observed at least ten times. V and J are TRBV6-2 or TRBV6-3 and TRBJ2-1, with 8 bases that match TRBD1. Germline V lookup: CDR1 MNHEY, CDR2 SVGEGT. V shed 7 bases, J shed 6 bases, and the junction held 14 bases outside the gene matches. The CDR3 extends over 16 amino acids. CDR3 residues: CASTHRTGTLSNEQFF. CDR3 nucleotides: TGTGCCAGCACCCACCGGACAGGGACGTTAAGCAATGAGCAGTTCTTC.

This clonotype was observed a handful of times. The chain joins TRBV12-2 to TRBJ1-5; no DNA check was done on the table's D call, TRBD1. TRBV12-2 is termed a pseudogene. The CDR3 spans 21 residues. The CDR3 sequence is CASRLLSCVQGQGTGIGPQHF. CDR3 coding DNA: TGTGCAAGTCGCTTACTCTCCTGTGTCCAAGGACAGGGAACGGGCATTGGGCCCCAGCATTTT.

At least ten counts were recorded for this clonotype. The chain combines TRBV5-1 with TRBJ2-7; D remains ambiguous. V was shortened by 3 bases and J by 4 bases, with 11 bases between the two germline ends. The CDR3 contains 13 residues. Germline V CDR1 and CDR2: SGHRS, YFSETQ. The chain's CDR3 is CASSSTERYEQYF. The CDR3 DNA sequence: TGCGCCAGCAGCTCCACCGAGCGATACGAGCAGTACTTC.

In its sample, this clonotype was seen many times. This chain's CDR3 is CASSLSGSQGVGYF. The CDR3 DNA sequence: TGTGCCAGCAGCCTTAGCGGATCACAGGGAGTCGGTTACTTC. The J gene is TRBJ2-7, the V gene TRBV3-1; D possibly uses TRBD1 or TRBD2 (6 bases each). The germline V and J ends were trimmed by 4 bases and 13 bases, with 23 bases remaining between them. There are 14 residues in the CDR3. Germline CDR1 reads LGHDT; CDR2 reads YNNKEL (reference sequence).

This clonotype was counted many times. V is TRBV27 and J is TRBJ1-6; tentative D call: TRBD1 (5 bases). The V end lost 1 base, the J end lost 7 bases, and 8 bases lay between the germline ends. Germline V gives CDR1 MNHEY, CDR2 SMNVEV (reference sequence). CDR3 length: 14 amino acids. This chain's CDR3 is CASSLYRQNSPLHF. The CDR3 DNA sequence: TGTGCCAGCAGTTTATACAGGCAAAATTCACCCCTCCACTTT.

This clonotype was counted ten times or more. The chain has TRBV4-3 and TRBJ2-5, with a weak D call TRBD2 (6 bases). Trimming removed 1 base at V and 2 bases at J, with 11 bases between. The CDR3 length is 15 residues. CDR1 and CDR2 from the germline V gene are LGHNA and YSLEER. The CDR3 coding sequence is TGCGCCAGCAGCCAAGCTCGAGGGACTCAAGAGACCCAGTACTTC. Translated: CASSQARGTQETQYF.

This rearrangement joins TRBV5-1 to TRBJ2-1, with D possibly being TRBD2 (6 bases). Germline V gene lookup returns CDR1 SGHRS and CDR2 YFSETQ. V was shortened by 1 base and J by 7 bases, with 18 bases between the two germline ends. The CDR3 is 16 residues long. The CDR3 is CASSLYGSGGFNEQFF. Here the CDR3 DNA reads TGCGCCAGCAGCTTGTACGGTAGTGGGGGGTTTAATGAGCAGTTCTTC.

Ten or more counts support this clonotype. At one end the junction does not follow the germline gene, possibly because of a read error. The chain combines TRBV29-1 with TRBJ1-2; tentative D call: TRBD1 (5 bases). CDR1 and CDR2 from the germline V gene are SQVTM and ANQGSEA. This CDR3 region has 11 residues. The CDR3 loop is CSVVLGQSADF. DNA for the CDR3: TGCAGCGTGGTACTGGGGCAGTCCGCCGACTTC.

The genes are TRBV11-1 and TRBJ1-2, with TRBD1 as a possible D gene (6 bases). V lost 5 bases and J lost 2, with 24 bases in between. Germline CDR1 reads SGHAT; CDR2 reads FQDESV (reference sequence). The CDR3 is 18 amino acids. The CDR3 DNA follows: TGTGCCAGCAGCGCCCGCCCCTTGGGGGGGCGATTAAACTATGGCTACACCTTC. It yields the protein CASSARPLGGRLNYGYTF. The full variable domain, completed using reference TRBV11-1 and TRBJ1-2, is EAEVAQSPRYKITEKSQAVAFWCDPISGHATLYWYRQILGQGPELLVQFQDESVVDDSQLPKDRFSAERLKGVDSTLKIQPAELGDSAMYLCASSARPLGGRLNYGYTFGSGTRLTVV.

This clonotype occurred many times. The chain combines TRBV27 with TRBJ1-1, with TRBD1 matching 9 bases. This CDR3 region has 15 residues. CDR1 and CDR2 (germline): MNHEY, SMNVEV (reference sequence). With 5 bases clipped from V and 8 bases from J, the junction kept 12 bases outside the gene matches. CDR3 nucleotides: TGTGCCAGCAGTACCCGGGACAGGGACCAACCCGAAGCTTTCTTT. Encoded protein: CASSTRDRDQPEAFF.

This clonotype was counted at least ten times. V usage is TRBV6-5 and J usage is TRBJ2-7; 7 bases are shared with TRBD1. The V segment lost 4 bases and the J segment 0 bases; nucleotides outside the gene matches: 6. The CDR3 spans 15 residues. CDR1 and CDR2 from the germline V gene are MNHEY and SVGAGI. CDR3: CASSFGTDGSYEQYF. The CDR3 DNA reads TGTGCCAGCAGTTTCGGGACAGACGGCTCCTACGAGCAGTACTTC.

There are many counts of this clonotype. This sequence joins TRBV29-1 and TRBJ2-2, with 7 bases matching TRBD2. Germline CDR1 SQVTM, CDR2 ANQGSEA. The V and J ends lost 4 bases and 2 bases, in that order; junction bases with no gene match: 4. The CDR3 is made up of 14 amino acids. The CDR3, as DNA: TGCAGCGTTGGTAGCGGGTTCAACACCGGGGAGCTGTTTTTT. This encodes CSVGSGFNTGELFF.

This clonotype was recorded at least ten times. The chain uses TRBV12-3 or TRBV12-4 and TRBJ1-5, with D unclear. Trimming stripped 4 bases from V and 3 bases from J, with 13 bases between. CDR3 length equals 15 residues. CDR3 bases: TGTGCCAGCAGTTCTCTCCAAGGAATCAATCAGCCCCAGCATTTT. It is translated as CASSSLQGINQPQHF.

The rearrangement uses TRBV5-5 and TRBJ1-2; no firm D call. Germline CDR1 is SGHKS and CDR2 is YYEKEE (reference sequence). The CDR3 sequence is 14 residues long. V lost 0 bases, J lost 7 bases, and 13 bases lay in between. DNA of the CDR3: TGTGCCAGCAGCTTGGTGCCGCCGTTCGGTGGCTACACCTTC. Its protein product is CASSLVPPFGGYTF.

The table lists this clonotype with many counts. The V call is TRBV10-3, the J call TRBJ1-2; D remains unclear. CDR3 length: 11 amino acids. The germline gives CDR1 ENHRY, CDR2 SYGVKD. V was cut by 3 bases and J by 8 bases, with 7 bases left in between. The CDR3 loop reads CAISDSFGYTF. The CDR3 region has the DNA TGTGCCATCAGTGACAGCTTCGGCTACACCTTC.